These 15 T cell receptor beta chains were sequenced from one sample in a study of cytomegalovirus exposure and HLA in healthy donors. 13 Jbeta primers and 60 Vbeta primers were used for the PCR. Assay used: immunoSEQ multiplex PCR; TCRdb lists only in-frame clones, some missing. The data show approximately 150,000 clones, roughly 80% seen once. Input material: PBMCs. The receptors originated from a man aged 35-49 years in good health and CMV-seronegative.

This clone showed up just a few times. The chain couples TRBV5-4 to TRBJ1-4, with 7 bases matching TRBD1. Unmatched junction bases numbered 3, after V lost 0 bases and J lost 7 bases. This CDR3 spans 14 amino acids. CDR1 and CDR2 (germline): SGHNT, YYREEE (reference sequence). The CDR3 is CASSLGQGSEKLFF. DNA for the CDR3: TGTGCCAGCAGCTTGGGACAGGGAAGTGAAAAACTGTTTTTT.

This chain joins TRBV28 and TRBJ1-2; no reliable D call. Germline CDR1 MDHEN, CDR2 SYDVKM. The CDR3 runs 13 residues. Trimming took 0 bases from V and 6 from J, leaving 8 bases between them. Here the CDR3 reads CASSLWGADGYTF. CDR3 DNA sequence: TGTGCCAGCAGTTTATGGGGCGCTGATGGCTACACCTTC.

The chain joins TRBV30 to TRBJ1-2, with 8 bases aligning to TRBD1. V dropped 7 bases and J dropped 6; count of bases not matched to a gene: 7. CDR1 is GTSNPN, CDR2 SVGIG, per germline (reference sequence). The length of the CDR3 is 12 residues. In DNA form, the CDR3 reads TGTGCCTACCGGACAGGGTCTAATGGCTACACCTTC. As protein: CAYRTGSNGYTF.

The sample holds one count of this clone. This CDR3 reads CASSLGVQGTGELFF. The CDR3, as DNA: TGTGCCAGCAGCTTAGGGGTTCAGGGCACCGGGGAGCTGTTTTTT. The rearrangement joins TRBV11-2 to TRBJ2-2; TRBD1 might be the D (5 bases). The CDR3 has 15 residues. Deletions cut 1 base from V and 4 bases from J, with 10 bases between. Per germline, CDR1 SGHAT and CDR2 FQNNGV. The variable domain in full, with the rest retrieved from reference TRBV11-2 and TRBJ2-2, is EAGVAQSPRYKIIEKRQSVAFWCNPISGHATLYWYQQILGQGPKLLIQFQNNGVVDDSQLPKDRFSAERLKGVDSTLKIQPAKLEDSAVYLCASSLGVQGTGELFFGEGSRLTVL.

This clone was observed a few times. Since no conserved phenylalanine or tryptophan closes the CDR3, a read error is the likely cause. The DNA is omitted, as the CDR3 cannot be located on it reliably, and the CDR3 follows TCRdb's listing. The chain uses TRBV5-4 and TRBJ2-3; TRBD2, the D gene given by the table, was not confirmed from the DNA. The germline gives CDR1 SGHNT, CDR2 YYREEE (reference sequence). The CDR3 length equals 10 residues, ends included. CDR3 loop: CASSLELEVG.

The rearrangement links TRBV4-1 to TRBJ2-3; the D is unclear. The CDR3 spans 16 residues. CDR1 is MGHRA, CDR2 YSYEKL, per germline. V was clipped by 1 base and J by 1 base, with 12 bases between them. In nucleotides, the CDR3 is TGCGCCAGCAGCCAAGTTGCCGCGTCCCGCACAGATACGCAGTATTTT. This translates into CASSQVAASRTDTQYF.

The chain couples TRBV9 to TRBJ2-7, with 8 bases lining up with TRBD2. Germline V gives CDR1 SGDLS, CDR2 YYNGEE. J was trimmed by 7 bases and V by 3 bases; bases with no gene match: 3. The CDR3 is made up of 12 amino acids. CDR3 coding DNA: TGTGCCAGCAGCGCGGGGGGGCGGGAGCAGTACTTC. Amino acid sequence: CASSAGGREQYF.

This clone was picked up a small number of times. The rearrangement links TRBV9 to TRBJ2-3; 14 bases map to TRBD2. Trimming cost V 1 base and J 0 bases; bases outside gene matches: 1. Germline V gene sequence: CDR1 SGDLS, CDR2 YYNGEE. This CDR3 region has 17 residues. CDR3 sequence reads: CASSVRTSGGSTDTQYF. The CDR3 DNA reads as TGTGCCAGCAGCGTAAGGACTAGCGGGGGGAGCACAGATACGCAGTATTTT. The variable domain in full, with the rest retrieved from reference TRBV9 and TRBJ2-3, is DSGVTQTPKHLITATGQRVTLRCSPRSGDLSVYWYQQSLDQGLQFLIQYYNGEERAKGNILERFSAQQFPDLHSELNLSSLELGDSALYFCASSVRTSGGSTDTQYFGPGTRLTVL.

The genes are TRBV7-9 and TRBJ2-7; the D gene is possibly TRBD2 (6 bases). This CDR3 spans 14 amino acids. Germline loops: CDR1 SEHNR, CDR2 FQNEAQ (reference sequence). Trimming shortened V by 8 bases and J by 0 bases, and 14 bases separated the two germline ends. CDR3 in DNA: TGTGCCAGCGCCGATGGGGGGAGCTCCTACGAGCAGTACTTC. Translating gives CASADGGSSYEQYF.

This chain connects TRBV14 to TRBJ1-6; D perhaps matches TRBD1 (5 bases). Between the trimmed V and J ends, which lost 3 bases and 3 bases, there was a span of 21 bases. The CDR3 length is 19 residues. The germline V gene has CDR1 SGHDN and CDR2 FVKESK. This chain's CDR3 is CASSQIGTSRWGYNSPLHF. In DNA form, the CDR3 reads TGTGCCAGCAGCCAGATAGGGACTTCCCGGTGGGGCTATAATTCACCCCTCCACTTT.

The J gene is TRBJ2-7, the V gene TRBV5-6; a weak D match, TRBD1 (6 bases). Trimming stripped 4 bases from V and 10 bases from J, with 27 bases between. This CDR3 is 16 amino acids long. From germline, CDR1 is SGHDT and CDR2 YYEEEE. The CDR3 here is CASSPALGARTERQYF. In nucleotides, the CDR3 is TGTGCCAGCAGCCCCGCCCTGGGGGCCCGGACTGAGCGTCAGTACTTC.

This chain connects TRBV6-1 to TRBJ2-7, with 9 positions matching TRBD1. This CDR3 has 15 residues. The germline V gene encodes CDR1 MNHNS and CDR2 SASEGT. The V and J ends lost 6 bases and 5 bases, in that order; junction bases with no gene match: 11. The CDR3 loop reads CASRTRDREKHEQYF. The CDR3 DNA follows: TGTGCCAGCAGGACCCGGGACAGGGAGAAACACGAGCAGTACTTC.

Note on this clone: Different DNA sequences within this sample yield the same CDR3. The rearrangement joins TRBV7-9 to TRBJ1-1; D remains unclear. The germline V gene has CDR1 SEHNR and CDR2 FQNEAQ (reference sequence). Deletions cut 1 base from V and 0 bases from J, with 6 bases between. The CDR3 totals 14 residues. CDR3: CASSLDSMNTEAFF. The CDR3 DNA follows: TGTGCCAGCAGCTTAGACAGCATGAACACTGAAGCTTTCTTT.

The chain is built from TRBV6-5 and TRBJ2-5, with 8 bases aligning to TRBD1. The CDR3 extends over 13 amino acids. After removal of 6 bases from V and 3 bases from J, the junction contained 3 bases not matched to a gene. The germline V gene has CDR1 MNHEY and CDR2 SVGAGI. CDR3 loop: CASRTTGEETQYF. The CDR3 nucleotides are TGTGCCAGCAGAACGACAGGGGAAGAGACCCAGTACTTC.

The rearrangement links TRBV27 to TRBJ2-1, with a tentative D call TRBD2 (5 bases). The CDR3 has 13 amino acids. Trimming removed 2 bases from V and 6 bases from J, with 8 bases in between. Germline values: CDR1 MNHEY, CDR2 SMNVEV (reference sequence). CDR3 sequence reads: CASSLIRGNEQFF. The CDR3, as DNA: TGTGCCAGCAGTTTAATTCGGGGCAATGAGCAGTTCTTC.